This TCR beta chain derives from a study of T cell responses to AZD1222 COVID-19 vaccine. General study points: Recipients of two AZD1222 doses showed rising Spike-specific TCR breadth and depth. Just 5 to 7 AZD1222 recipients were seropositive at baseline. Donors, mostly white British, included more females; clonal diversity was possibly underestimated. Dominant CD4 TCR responses targeted spike regions 160-218 and 743-854.

TCRdb keeps only in-frame clones here, not all; method: immunoSEQ multiplex PCR. The sample includes 120,000 or so clones, about nine tenths of them seen just once. This clone is a singleton in its sample. Its antigen is not identified. Germline lookup yields CDR1 SEHNR and CDR2 FQNEAQ (reference sequence). The CDR3 spans 14 residues. Trimming removed 5 bases from V and 0 bases from J, with 10 bases in between. This chain links TRBV7-9 with TRBJ1-2; D might be TRBD1 (5 bases). This TCR was sampled from an adult in good health. This specimen consisted of peripheral blood, obtained on day 0 of AZD1222 vaccination. The CDR3 DNA follows: TGTGCCAGCAGCCCCGTGGGGGCTAACTATGGCTACACCTTC. It translates to CASSPVGANYGYTF. The whole variable domain, filled in from reference TRBV7-9 and TRBJ1-2, reads DTGVSQNPRHKITKRGQNVTFRCDPISEHNRLYWYRQTLGQGPEFLTYFQNEAQLEKSRLLSDRFSAERPKGSFSTLEIQRTEQGDSAMYLCASSPVGANYGYTFGSGTRLTVV.